Below are 31 T cell receptor beta chains sequenced from a single sample in a study of beta chain features in type 1 diabetes. Since all of the isolated RNA was reverse transcribed, expressed TCRB transcripts were what got sequenced. Profiled with immunoSEQ multiplex PCR; TCRdb holds only in-frame clones, not every one. The sample gives roughly 300,000 clones, 7% to 9% of which show up once; 0.44% is in the top ten. Sequenced sample: central memory CD4+ T cells from blood. These receptor sequences come from a woman aged 18-29 years in good health.

This chain links TRBV5-4 with TRBJ2-1; 12 bases are a match to TRBD2. Trimming took 0 bases from V and 9 from J; bases not matched to a gene: 1. The CDR3 runs to 14 residues. Germline CDR1 SGHNT, CDR2 YYREEE (reference sequence). The CDR3 DNA follows: TGTGCCAGCAGCTTGGCTAGCGGGGGGGGTGAGCAGTTCTTC. It yields the protein CASSLASGGGEQFF.

In DNA form, the CDR3 reads TGCGCCAGCAGCCAGCGACGAGGGGGAGATCAGCCCCAGCATTTT. Its translation: CASSQRRGGDQPQHF. The V gene is TRBV4-3, the J gene TRBJ1-5; a possible D gene is TRBD1 (6 bases). The CDR3 is made up of 15 amino acids. The ends were cut back, 3 bases at V and 5 bases at J, with 14 bases in the middle. Germline CDR1 LGHNA, CDR2 YSLEER.

This sequence joins TRBV11-2 and TRBJ2-5, with TRBD1 matching 7 bases. Trimming at V came to 5 bases and at J to 4 bases, leaving 1 base not matched to a gene. Germline V gene sequence: CDR1 SGHAT, CDR2 FQNNGV. This CDR3 is built from 12 residues. Here the CDR3 DNA reads TGTGCCAGCAGCGGGACAGTAGAGACCCAGTACTTC. Protein sequence: CASSGTVETQYF.

This clone has more than one count but fewer than ten. The rearrangement uses TRBV5-5 and TRBJ1-4, with D tentatively TRBD1 (5 bases). V was shortened by 1 base and J by 3 bases, with 13 bases between the two germline ends. In germline, CDR1 is SGHKS, CDR2 YYEKEE (reference sequence). The CDR3 is 16 amino acids. The CDR3: CASSLTPPGPNEKLFF. The CDR3 coding sequence is TGTGCCAGCAGCTTGACTCCCCCGGGGCCTAATGAAAAACTGTTTTTT. Together with reference TRBV5-5 and TRBJ1-4, the CDR3 gives the full variable domain: DAGVTQSPTHLIKTRGQQVTLRCSPISGHKSVSWYQQVLGQGPQFIFQYYEKEERGRGNFPDRFSARQFPNYSSELNVNALLLGDSALYLCASSLTPPGPNEKLFFGSGTQLSVL.

This clone came up a few times. This chain joins TRBV19 and TRBJ2-4; D unresolved. CDR3 size: 13 residues. V was pared by 5 bases and J by 7 bases, with 12 bases between. In germline, CDR1 is LNHDA, CDR2 SQIVND (reference sequence). CDR3 sequence (DNA): TGTGCCAGTAGTCCCCCCGAGACTAACATTCAGTACTTC. Translating gives CASSPPETNIQYF.

This clone has ten or more counts. The chain employs TRBV7-6 and TRBJ2-5; D not resolved. This CDR3 comprises 13 residues. Trimming took off 2 bases at V and 1 base at J, with 5 bases between the two ends. Germline V gene lookup returns CDR1 SGHVS and CDR2 FNYEAQ. The CDR3 loop reads CASSLPVQETQYF. The CDR3 DNA reads TGTGCCAGCAGCTTACCAGTCCAAGAGACCCAGTACTTC.

In this sample, this clone turned up a few times. The chain links TRBV25-1 to TRBJ2-5; D is unresolved. The CDR3 covers 18 residues. CDR1 is MGHDK and CDR2 is SYGVNS in the germline V gene. V lost 6 bases and J lost 4, with 27 bases in between. CDR3 region: CASSPIRWAGPSGETQYF. The CDR3 DNA sequence: TGTGCCAGCAGCCCGATCCGATGGGCCGGGCCCTCCGGAGAGACCCAGTACTTC.

This chain uses TRBV19 with TRBJ2-1; maybe TRBD1 (6 bases). CDR3 size: 14 residues. CDR1 LNHDA and CDR2 SQIVND come from the germline V gene (reference sequence). Trimming took off 4 bases at V and 2 bases at J, with 9 bases between the two ends. The DNA for the CDR3 is TGTGCCAGTAGTAGGGGGCAGACCTACAATGAGCAGTTCTTC. Protein product: CASSRGQTYNEQFF.

This clone occurred a few times. Other DNA sequences in the same sample also yield this CDR3. The genes are TRBV7-2 and TRBJ2-5; D might be TRBD1 (6 bases). Germline V gene sequence: CDR1 SGHTA, CDR2 FQGNSA. The V and J ends lost 5 bases and 3 bases respectively, with 13 bases between them. This CDR3 spans 14 amino acids. DNA of the CDR3: TGTGCCAGCAGCATATCCGGGACAAAAGAGACCCAGTACTTC. Its translation is CASSISGTKETQYF.

This clone was recorded many times. This sequence joins TRBV11-2 and TRBJ2-7; maybe TRBD2 (6 bases). Per germline, CDR1 SGHAT and CDR2 FQNNGV. This CDR3 has 15 amino acids. V gave up 5 bases and J gave up 0 bases, with 14 bases separating them. The CDR3 is CASSPNRDSSYEQYF. CDR3 nucleotide sequence: TGTGCCAGCAGCCCGAACCGGGACTCCTCCTACGAGCAGTACTTC.

The V gene is TRBV11-3, the J gene TRBJ2-1; D remains unclear. This CDR3 has 13 residues. Deletions cut 1 base from V and 12 bases from J, with 13 bases between. The germline gives CDR1 SGHNT, CDR2 YENEEA. The CDR3 region is CASSLVSSTSQFF. Written as DNA, the CDR3 is TGTGCCAGCAGCTTAGTCTCCTCAACCTCGCAGTTCTTC.

This clone has more than one count but fewer than ten. The chain combines TRBV5-6 with TRBJ2-5; no definite D call. Per germline, CDR1 SGHDT and CDR2 YYEEEE. Trimming pared 2 bases from V and 2 bases from J, leaving 13 bases between. The CDR3 is 15 amino acids. CDR3 sequence: CASSLFATTQETQYF. The DNA for the CDR3 is TGTGCCAGCAGCTTATTTGCAACTACACAAGAGACCCAGTACTTC.

V and J are TRBV7-2 and TRBJ1-1; TRBD1 is a possible D gene (6 bases). CDR1 SGHTA and CDR2 FQGNSA come from the germline V gene. The CDR3 loop spans 13 amino acids. Trimming shortened V by 6 bases and J by 0 bases, and 8 bases separated the two germline ends. The CDR3 DNA reads as TGTGCCAGCAGGAGGACAGTGAACACTGAAGCTTTCTTT. This translates into CASRRTVNTEAFF.

The chain uses TRBV28 and TRBJ1-1, with TRBD1 identical over 8 bases. Trimming at V came to 6 bases and at J to 5 bases, leaving 8 bases not matched to a gene. In germline, CDR1 is MDHEN, CDR2 SYDVKM. The CDR3 is made up of 14 amino acids. CDR3 sequence: CASSPWTGKTEAFF. CDR3 coding DNA: TGTGCCAGCAGCCCCTGGACAGGGAAGACTGAAGCTTTCTTT.

This chain links TRBV27 with TRBJ2-7; the match to TRBD2 covers 7 bases. Germline V gene lookup returns CDR1 MNHEY and CDR2 SMNVEV (reference sequence). There are 14 residues in the CDR3. Losses at the gene ends were 2 bases for V and 1 base for J; bases not matched to a gene: 2. In DNA, the CDR3 is TGTGCCAGCAGTTTAAGGGGAGGGTCCTACGAGCAGTACTTC. Protein sequence: CASSLRGGSYEQYF.

This clone was counted only a few times. The V gene is TRBV7-8, the J gene TRBJ2-3; 7 nucleotides match TRBD2. The trim removed 4 bases at V and 2 bases at J, leaving 6 bases unmatched. This CDR3 is built from 15 residues. The germline V gene has CDR1 SGHVS and CDR2 FQNEAQ. The CDR3 sequence: CASSWDYPSTDTQYF. The CDR3 DNA sequence: TGTGCCAGCAGCTGGGACTACCCGTCCACAGATACGCAGTATTTT.

For this clone: Additional DNA sequences in this sample encode the identical CDR3. V gene TRBV5-4 combines with J gene TRBJ2-7, with D possibly TRBD2 on 6 matching bases. The CDR3 is made up of 13 amino acids. Per the germline V gene, CDR1 is SGHNT and CDR2 is YYREEE (reference sequence). Trimming removed 0 bases from V and 6 bases from J, with 10 bases in between. CDR3 sequence (DNA): TGTGCCAGCAGCTTGGATAGGGGAGGCGAGCAGTACTTC. Translated: CASSLDRGGEQYF.

This clone was observed a few times. CDR3: CASSGTLGLALPGELFF. For the CDR3, the DNA is TGTGCCAGCAGCGGCACCCTGGGACTAGCCCTACCCGGGGAGCTGTTTTTT. The chain is built from TRBV13 and TRBJ2-2, with 9 bases aligning to TRBD2. Germline CDR1 reads PRHDT; CDR2 reads FYEKMQ (reference sequence). The junction had 13 bases not matched to a gene; V was cut back by 5 bases and J by 6 bases. This CDR3 has 17 amino acids.

The chain links TRBV6-5 to TRBJ1-2; weak D call: TRBD1 (5 bases). The CDR3 covers 12 residues. CDR1 and CDR2 from the germline V gene are MNHEY and SVGAGI. Trimming stripped 2 bases from V and 4 bases from J, with 5 bases between. CDR3 loop: CASSYTGYGYTF. In DNA form, the CDR3 reads TGTGCCAGCAGTTACACAGGCTATGGCTACACCTTC.

This clone is medium-sized within its sample. This chain uses TRBV18 with TRBJ2-1, with a possible D match to TRBD2 (5 bases). This CDR3 is 15 amino acids long. The V end lost 6 bases, the J end lost 9 bases, and 21 bases lay between the germline ends. Germline loops: CDR1 KGHSH, CDR2 LQKENI. The CDR3 DNA reads as TGTGCCAGCTCCGCCGGGGAAAGGTTGGGATTTGAGCAGTTCTTC. This translates into CASSAGERLGFEQFF.

The sample holds a few counts of this clone. The rearrangement uses TRBV28 and TRBJ1-2, with no clear D. V was cut by 1 base and J by 6 bases, with 12 bases left in between. The CDR3 has 14 amino acids. Germline values: CDR1 MDHEN, CDR2 SYDVKM. Written as DNA, the CDR3 is TGTGCCAGCAGTTTATATGTCATTGCGGATGGCTACACCTTC. It specifies CASSLYVIADGYTF.

J is TRBJ2-3 and V is TRBV5-1; no firm D call. The CDR3 consists of 14 residues. In germline, CDR1 is SGHRS, CDR2 YFSETQ. Trimming shortened V by 0 bases and J by 6 bases, and 11 bases separated the two germline ends. The CDR3 coding sequence is TGCGCCAGCAGCTTGGACAAGACCTGGGATACGCAGTATTTT. It codes for CASSLDKTWDTQYF.

The chain couples TRBV7-9 to TRBJ2-1, with 8 bases identical to TRBD2. The germline CDR1 and CDR2 sequences are SEHNR and FQNEAQ (reference sequence). Trimming cost V 4 bases and J 6 bases; bases outside gene matches: 5. The CDR3 loop spans 14 amino acids. The CDR3 DNA reads TGTGCCAGCAGCTCAGGGACTAGGCTCAATGAGCAGTTCTTC. Protein product: CASSSGTRLNEQFF.

This clone was detected many times. Other DNA variants within this sample encode the same CDR3. V and J are TRBV2 and TRBJ2-5, with unresolved D. Looked up from germline, CDR1 is SNHLY and CDR2 is FYNNEI. The CDR3 has 10 residues. The ends were cut back, 6 bases at V and 5 bases at J, with 4 bases in the middle. The CDR3: CASSLETQYF. The CDR3 region has the DNA TGTGCCAGCAGCCTGGAGACCCAGTACTTC.

The chain employs TRBV18 and TRBJ1-1; D might be TRBD1 (6 bases). Trimming pared 3 bases from V and 5 bases from J, leaving 16 bases between. Germline V gives CDR1 KGHSH, CDR2 LQKENI. The CDR3 has 15 amino acids. DNA of the CDR3: TGTGCCAGCTCACCGGGGGCACGGGGGACGACTGAAGCTTTCTTT. This encodes CASSPGARGTTEAFF.

The sample holds a few counts of this clone. CDR3 DNA: TGTGCCAGCAGTTTGGGGACAGCAAATCAGCCCCAGCATTTT. Protein: CASSLGTANQPQHF. This chain uses TRBV28 with TRBJ1-5; 7 bases match TRBD1. The germline CDR1 and CDR2 sequences are MDHEN and SYDVKM. The CDR3 length is 14 residues. J gave up 4 bases and V 3 bases, and 3 bases lay outside the gene matches.

This clone was seen more than once but under ten times. Sequence at one end of the junction differs from germline and may be a read error. J is TRBJ2-5 and V is TRBV7-7, with TRBD1 as a possible D gene (5 bases). Germline lookup yields CDR1 SSHAT and CDR2 FNYEAQ (reference sequence). The CDR3 length is 15 residues. CDR3 nucleotide sequence: TGTGCTAGCAGCGACAGTAATCGTGGTTTAGAGACCCAGTACTTC. Protein product: CASSDSNRGLETQYF.

This clone was recorded at least ten times. The rearrangement joins TRBV11-1 to TRBJ2-1; D is possibly TRBD1 (5 bases). The CDR3 spans 13 residues. In germline, CDR1 is SGHAT, CDR2 FQDESV (reference sequence). The V and J ends lost 0 bases and 15 bases respectively, with 15 bases between them. DNA of the CDR3: TGTGCCAGCAGCTTAGCGTATACAGGACGAGCGTTCTTC. Amino acids: CASSLAYTGRAFF.

This sequence joins TRBV2 and TRBJ2-3, with D perhaps given as TRBD1 or TRBD2 (5 bases each). CDR3 length: 16 residues. The V gene's germline CDR1 is SNHLY and CDR2 FYNNEI. V dropped 6 bases and J dropped 1 base, with 17 bases sitting between them. CDR3 amino acids: CASRKEGSYRTDTQYF. CDR3 coding DNA: TGTGCCAGCAGGAAAGAGGGGTCATACCGCACAGATACGCAGTATTTT.

The V and J genes are TRBV6-1 and TRBJ2-3; D not resolved. V was pared by 6 bases and J by 5 bases, with 9 bases between. CDR1 is MNHNS, CDR2 SASEGT, per germline. This CDR3 region has 12 residues. Here the CDR3 reads CASSVLGDTQYF. In DNA, the CDR3 is TGTGCCAGCAGCGTCCTCGGAGATACGCAGTATTTT.

The genes are TRBV9 and TRBJ2-1; possible D gene TRBD1, 6 bases. The V end was cut by 0 bases, the J end by 9 bases, with 10 bases between. Germline loops: CDR1 SGDLS, CDR2 YYNGEE. The CDR3 spans 13 residues. The CDR3 DNA reads as TGTGCCAGCAGCGTAGGAGTACAGGGTGAGCAGTTCTTC. Translated, it gives CASSVGVQGEQFF.